What follows are 2 T cell receptor beta chains derived from one specimen sequenced in a study of early stage breast cancer tumors. Only in-frame clones appear in the TCRdb table, and some are missing; sequencing was by immunoSEQ multiplex PCR. The sample includes about 51,000 clones, over 75% of them seen just once. Source material: blood. The receptors derive from a person in their 40s with breast cancer.

This chain joins TRBV6-1 and TRBJ1-2, with D hard to call. The CDR3 runs to 18 residues. The V and J ends lost 0 bases and 5 bases respectively, with 22 bases between them. Looked up from germline, CDR1 is MNHNS and CDR2 is SASEGT. The CDR3 loop reads CASSEAAGLSSRNYGYTF. Here the CDR3 DNA reads TGTGCCAGCAGTGAAGCCGCGGGGTTAAGTAGCAGAAATTATGGCTACACCTTC.

The V and J genes are TRBV6-6 and TRBJ1-1; D might be TRBD1 (6 bases). The V and J ends lost 6 bases and 7 bases respectively, with 15 bases between them. This CDR3 spans 13 amino acids. Germline loops: CDR1 MNHNY, CDR2 SVGAGI (reference sequence). The CDR3 spells CASRLLQGYEAFF. The CDR3 nucleotides are TGTGCCAGCAGACTACTCCAGGGGTATGAAGCTTTCTTT.